This T cell receptor (beta chain) is from a study of low-dose radiotherapy and immunotherapy resistance in tumors. Study-level information: Radiation delivery to Cohort 1 consisted of 0.5 Gy per fraction every 2 weeks, summing to 6.5 Gy.

The time point was: after trial treatment. Treatment denoted: LDRT plus nivolumab, ipilimumab, low-dose cyclophosphamide and aspirin (RACIN trial). cDNA synthesis used a TRAV/TRBV-specific primer set for both chains. A constant-region primer paired with the V-primer adapter amplified TCRs over roughly 18 PCR cycles. TCRdb reprocessed the reads via MiXCR and lists one record per CDR3 protein. The sample records 35,000 to 50,000 distinct CDR3 sequences, around a quarter being singletons. This clonotype showed up just a few times. The sequences come from PBMCs, collected after low-dose radiotherapy plus immunotherapy. The receptor's source is a male donor with prostate cancer.

CDR3: CASSIDPTSRGTQYF. The CDR3 DNA is TGTGCCAGTAGTATAGATCCGACTAGCCGAGGGACCCAGTACTTC. V and J are TRBV19 and TRBJ2-5; TRBD2 matches at 7 bases. The CDR3 consists of 15 residues. Germline V lookup: CDR1 LNHDA, CDR2 SQIVND (reference sequence). V shed 0 bases, J shed 7 bases, and the junction held 8 bases outside the gene matches.